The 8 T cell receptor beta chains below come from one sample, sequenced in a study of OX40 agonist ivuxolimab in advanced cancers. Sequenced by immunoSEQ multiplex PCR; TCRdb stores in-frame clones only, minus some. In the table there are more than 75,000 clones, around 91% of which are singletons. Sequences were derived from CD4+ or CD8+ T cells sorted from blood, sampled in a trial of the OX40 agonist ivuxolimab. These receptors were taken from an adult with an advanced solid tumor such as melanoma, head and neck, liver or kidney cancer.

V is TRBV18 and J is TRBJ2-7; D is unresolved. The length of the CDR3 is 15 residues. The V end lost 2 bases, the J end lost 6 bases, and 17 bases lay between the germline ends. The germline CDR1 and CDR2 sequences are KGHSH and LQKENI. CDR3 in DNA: TGTGCCAGCTCACCAAGATCCTTCCCACCCTTCGAGCAGTACTTC. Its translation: CASSPRSFPPFEQYF.

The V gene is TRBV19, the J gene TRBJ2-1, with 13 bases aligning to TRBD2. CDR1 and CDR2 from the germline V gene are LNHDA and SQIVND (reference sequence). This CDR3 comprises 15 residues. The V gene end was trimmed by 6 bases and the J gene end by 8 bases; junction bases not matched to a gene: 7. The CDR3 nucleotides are TGTGCCAGTAGCGGACTAGCGGGAGTAACCGATGAGCAGTTCTTC. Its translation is CASSGLAGVTDEQFF.

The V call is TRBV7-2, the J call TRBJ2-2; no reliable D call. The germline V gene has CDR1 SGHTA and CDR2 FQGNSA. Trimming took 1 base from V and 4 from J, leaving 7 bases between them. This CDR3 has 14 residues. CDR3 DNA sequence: TGTGCCAGCAGCTTAGTAGTAGGCACCGGGGAGCTGTTTTTT. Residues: CASSLVVGTGELFF.

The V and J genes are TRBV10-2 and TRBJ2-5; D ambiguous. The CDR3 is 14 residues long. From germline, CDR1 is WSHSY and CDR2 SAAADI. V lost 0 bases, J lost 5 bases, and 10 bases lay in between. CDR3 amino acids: CASSESTGWETQYF. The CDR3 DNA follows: TGCGCCAGCAGTGAGTCGACGGGCTGGGAGACCCAGTACTTC.

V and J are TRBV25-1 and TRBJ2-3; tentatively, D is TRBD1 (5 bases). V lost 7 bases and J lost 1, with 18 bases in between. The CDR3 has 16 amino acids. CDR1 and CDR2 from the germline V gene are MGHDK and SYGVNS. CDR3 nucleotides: TGTGCCAGCATCGGAAGATATGCCAGGGGCACAGATACGCAGTATTTT. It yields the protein CASIGRYARGTDTQYF.

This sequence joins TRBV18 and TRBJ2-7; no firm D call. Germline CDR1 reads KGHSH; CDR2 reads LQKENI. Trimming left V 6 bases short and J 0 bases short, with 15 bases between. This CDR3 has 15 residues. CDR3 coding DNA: TGTGCCAGCTCCTCGGGCCTCGACATCTCCTACGAGCAGTACTTC. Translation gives CASSSGLDISYEQYF.

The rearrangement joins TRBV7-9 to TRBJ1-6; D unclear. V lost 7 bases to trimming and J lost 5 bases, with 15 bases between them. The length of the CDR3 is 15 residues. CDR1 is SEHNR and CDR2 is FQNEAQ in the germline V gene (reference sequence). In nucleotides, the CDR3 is TGTGCCAGCACGGCAGGAGTTTCCCATAATTCACCCCTCCACTTT. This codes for CASTAGVSHNSPLHF. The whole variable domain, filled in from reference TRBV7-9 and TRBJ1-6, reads DTGVSQNPRHKITKRGQNVTFRCDPISEHNRLYWYRQTLGQGPEFLTYFQNEAQLEKSRLLSDRFSAERPKGSFSTLEIQRTEQGDSAMYLCASTAGVSHNSPLHFGNGTRLTVT.

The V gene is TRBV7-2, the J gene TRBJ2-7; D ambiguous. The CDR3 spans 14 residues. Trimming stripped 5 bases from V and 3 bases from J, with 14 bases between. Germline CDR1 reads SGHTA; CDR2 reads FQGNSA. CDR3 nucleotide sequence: TGTGCCAGCAGCCGACCGGCCGGTGGCTACGAGCAGTACTTC. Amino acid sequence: CASSRPAGGYEQYF.